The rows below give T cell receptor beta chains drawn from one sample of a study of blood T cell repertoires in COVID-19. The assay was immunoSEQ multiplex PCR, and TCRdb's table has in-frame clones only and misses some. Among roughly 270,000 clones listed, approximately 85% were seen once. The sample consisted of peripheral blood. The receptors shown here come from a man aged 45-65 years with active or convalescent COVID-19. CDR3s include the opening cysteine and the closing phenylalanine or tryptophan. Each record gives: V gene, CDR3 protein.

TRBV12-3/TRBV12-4	CASRGQNYGELFF
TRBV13	CASSFFGGAEAFF
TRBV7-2	CASSPRGSGRALTDTQYF
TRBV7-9	CASSFELSGNTIYF
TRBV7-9	CASSPPGGSSYNEQFF
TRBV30	CACSVYNEQFF
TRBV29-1	CSVVSNYGYTF
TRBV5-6	CASSFSGHPPDTQYF
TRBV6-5	CASSYVAGYEQYF
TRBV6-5	CASRLSADEKLFF
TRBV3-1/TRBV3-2	CASSQLSGRTSYNEQFF
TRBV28	CASSNGQGAGETQYF
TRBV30	CAWSHRVTGELFF
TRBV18	CASSRDISYEQYF
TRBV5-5	CASSSNLLAGESYEQYF
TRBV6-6	CASSRGDYYEQYF
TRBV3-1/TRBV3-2	CASSQEGSQQYF
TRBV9	CASSATGFSNQPQHF
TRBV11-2	CASSLGGVTTTEAFF
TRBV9	CASSVADRAGGNTIYF